The source of this T cell receptor beta chain is a study of shared clonotypes between healthy human individuals. CD8 cells regarded as naive lacked CD45RO, were positively chosen for CCR7, and omitted terminally differentiated effector memory CD45RA+ cells. Each of the donors was a healthy adult who was HIV-negative and had not had a recent acute infection or vaccination. The assay was immunoSEQ multiplex PCR, and TCRdb's table has in-frame clones only and misses some. The table lists under 1 million clones, more than 85% of them singletons. This CDR3 region has 11 residues. CDR1 and CDR2 (germline): MNHEY, SMNVEV (reference sequence). V gave up 7 bases and J gave up 8 bases, with 9 bases separating them.

The sample comprised naive CD8+ T cells sorted from blood. This rearrangement joins TRBV27 to TRBJ2-1; D remains ambiguous. The TCR sequence derives from a man in his thirties or forties in good health. In DNA form, the CDR3 reads TGTGCCAGCACTAGTAACTATGAGCAGTTCTTC. It encodes CASTSNYEQFF.